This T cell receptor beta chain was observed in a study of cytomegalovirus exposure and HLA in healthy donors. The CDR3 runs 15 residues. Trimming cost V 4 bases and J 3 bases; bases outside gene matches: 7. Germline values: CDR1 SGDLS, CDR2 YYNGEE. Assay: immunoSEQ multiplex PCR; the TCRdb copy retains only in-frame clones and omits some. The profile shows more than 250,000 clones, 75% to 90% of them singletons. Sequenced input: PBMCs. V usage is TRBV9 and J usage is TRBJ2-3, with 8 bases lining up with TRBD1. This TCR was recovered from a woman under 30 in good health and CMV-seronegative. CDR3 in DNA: TGTGCCAGCAGCCCGACGACAGGGGAGACAGATACGCAGTATTTT. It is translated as CASSPTTGETDTQYF. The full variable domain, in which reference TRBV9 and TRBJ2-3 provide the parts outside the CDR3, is DSGVTQTPKHLITATGQRVTLRCSPRSGDLSVYWYQQSLDQGLQFLIQYYNGEERAKGNILERFSAQQFPDLHSELNLSSLELGDSALYFCASSPTTGETDTQYFGPGTRLTVL.